Given below is one T cell receptor beta chain in context. The CDR3 is 16 amino acids. Deletions cut 0 bases from V and 0 bases from J, with 12 bases between. From germline, CDR1 is MNHEY and CDR2 SVGAGI. The PCR used 60 Vbeta and 13 Jbeta primers. Here immunoSEQ multiplex PCR was the method, and the copy in TCRdb shows in-frame clones only, minus some. This repertoire shows some 140,000 clones, about four fifths found once; its top ten account for approximately 1.2%. The sample comes from a study of cytomegalovirus exposure and HLA in healthy donors. The specimen was PBMCs. This chain connects TRBV6-5 to TRBJ2-7; a weak D match, TRBD2 (7 bases). This clonotype was sampled from a male donor in good health and CMV-seropositive. CDR3 nucleotides: TGTGCCAGCAGTTACTCTGGGGGGGCCTCCTCCTACGAGCAGTACTTC. This gives the protein CASSYSGGASSYEQYF.